This TCR beta chain was sequenced during a study of blood T cell repertoires in COVID-19. Repertoires were generated with immunoSEQ multiplex PCR, while TCRdb's copy carries only in-frame clones and drops some. This table has 170,000 or so clones, about 87% appearing once. Seattle cases were enrolled at active infection and followed longitudinally. The receptor was isolated from a man aged 55 to 70 with COVID-19, enrolled during active disease. Specimen: peripheral blood.

The CDR3 sequence: CASSPETLAGTDTQYF. In DNA form, the CDR3 reads TGTGCCAGCAGCCCTGAAACCCTAGCTGGTACAGATACGCAGTATTTT. The chain joins TRBV7-9 to TRBJ2-3; D perhaps matches TRBD2 (5 bases). V was pared by 5 bases and J by 3 bases, with 18 bases between. CDR1 SEHNR and CDR2 FQNEAQ come from the germline V gene (reference sequence). The CDR3 has 16 residues.